The clone carrying this TCR beta chain was seen just once. These data come from a study of blood T cell repertoires in COVID-19. Per the authors' pipeline: Estimation of nucleated cell counts relied on the amplification of reference gene primers. TCRdb's copy holds only in-frame clones and misses some; the assay was immunoSEQ multiplex PCR. For V, J and clone size, that table is used; D and trimming come from the DNA. This repertoire shows 150,000 or so clones, about 90% found once; its top ten account for roughly 1.4%. The TCR comes from a woman aged 55 to 70 with acute or convalescent COVID-19. The specimen sequenced was peripheral blood.

CDR3 region: CASNAGRLAGGTDTQYF. As DNA, the CDR3 is TGCGCCAGCAACGCAGGAAGACTAGCGGGAGGCACAGATACGCAGTATTTT. The V call is TRBV5-1, the J call TRBJ2-3; TRBD2 matches 12 bases. CDR3 length: 17 residues. The germline V gene encodes CDR1 SGHRS and CDR2 YFSETQ. Trimming cost V 6 bases and J 1 base; bases outside gene matches: 9.